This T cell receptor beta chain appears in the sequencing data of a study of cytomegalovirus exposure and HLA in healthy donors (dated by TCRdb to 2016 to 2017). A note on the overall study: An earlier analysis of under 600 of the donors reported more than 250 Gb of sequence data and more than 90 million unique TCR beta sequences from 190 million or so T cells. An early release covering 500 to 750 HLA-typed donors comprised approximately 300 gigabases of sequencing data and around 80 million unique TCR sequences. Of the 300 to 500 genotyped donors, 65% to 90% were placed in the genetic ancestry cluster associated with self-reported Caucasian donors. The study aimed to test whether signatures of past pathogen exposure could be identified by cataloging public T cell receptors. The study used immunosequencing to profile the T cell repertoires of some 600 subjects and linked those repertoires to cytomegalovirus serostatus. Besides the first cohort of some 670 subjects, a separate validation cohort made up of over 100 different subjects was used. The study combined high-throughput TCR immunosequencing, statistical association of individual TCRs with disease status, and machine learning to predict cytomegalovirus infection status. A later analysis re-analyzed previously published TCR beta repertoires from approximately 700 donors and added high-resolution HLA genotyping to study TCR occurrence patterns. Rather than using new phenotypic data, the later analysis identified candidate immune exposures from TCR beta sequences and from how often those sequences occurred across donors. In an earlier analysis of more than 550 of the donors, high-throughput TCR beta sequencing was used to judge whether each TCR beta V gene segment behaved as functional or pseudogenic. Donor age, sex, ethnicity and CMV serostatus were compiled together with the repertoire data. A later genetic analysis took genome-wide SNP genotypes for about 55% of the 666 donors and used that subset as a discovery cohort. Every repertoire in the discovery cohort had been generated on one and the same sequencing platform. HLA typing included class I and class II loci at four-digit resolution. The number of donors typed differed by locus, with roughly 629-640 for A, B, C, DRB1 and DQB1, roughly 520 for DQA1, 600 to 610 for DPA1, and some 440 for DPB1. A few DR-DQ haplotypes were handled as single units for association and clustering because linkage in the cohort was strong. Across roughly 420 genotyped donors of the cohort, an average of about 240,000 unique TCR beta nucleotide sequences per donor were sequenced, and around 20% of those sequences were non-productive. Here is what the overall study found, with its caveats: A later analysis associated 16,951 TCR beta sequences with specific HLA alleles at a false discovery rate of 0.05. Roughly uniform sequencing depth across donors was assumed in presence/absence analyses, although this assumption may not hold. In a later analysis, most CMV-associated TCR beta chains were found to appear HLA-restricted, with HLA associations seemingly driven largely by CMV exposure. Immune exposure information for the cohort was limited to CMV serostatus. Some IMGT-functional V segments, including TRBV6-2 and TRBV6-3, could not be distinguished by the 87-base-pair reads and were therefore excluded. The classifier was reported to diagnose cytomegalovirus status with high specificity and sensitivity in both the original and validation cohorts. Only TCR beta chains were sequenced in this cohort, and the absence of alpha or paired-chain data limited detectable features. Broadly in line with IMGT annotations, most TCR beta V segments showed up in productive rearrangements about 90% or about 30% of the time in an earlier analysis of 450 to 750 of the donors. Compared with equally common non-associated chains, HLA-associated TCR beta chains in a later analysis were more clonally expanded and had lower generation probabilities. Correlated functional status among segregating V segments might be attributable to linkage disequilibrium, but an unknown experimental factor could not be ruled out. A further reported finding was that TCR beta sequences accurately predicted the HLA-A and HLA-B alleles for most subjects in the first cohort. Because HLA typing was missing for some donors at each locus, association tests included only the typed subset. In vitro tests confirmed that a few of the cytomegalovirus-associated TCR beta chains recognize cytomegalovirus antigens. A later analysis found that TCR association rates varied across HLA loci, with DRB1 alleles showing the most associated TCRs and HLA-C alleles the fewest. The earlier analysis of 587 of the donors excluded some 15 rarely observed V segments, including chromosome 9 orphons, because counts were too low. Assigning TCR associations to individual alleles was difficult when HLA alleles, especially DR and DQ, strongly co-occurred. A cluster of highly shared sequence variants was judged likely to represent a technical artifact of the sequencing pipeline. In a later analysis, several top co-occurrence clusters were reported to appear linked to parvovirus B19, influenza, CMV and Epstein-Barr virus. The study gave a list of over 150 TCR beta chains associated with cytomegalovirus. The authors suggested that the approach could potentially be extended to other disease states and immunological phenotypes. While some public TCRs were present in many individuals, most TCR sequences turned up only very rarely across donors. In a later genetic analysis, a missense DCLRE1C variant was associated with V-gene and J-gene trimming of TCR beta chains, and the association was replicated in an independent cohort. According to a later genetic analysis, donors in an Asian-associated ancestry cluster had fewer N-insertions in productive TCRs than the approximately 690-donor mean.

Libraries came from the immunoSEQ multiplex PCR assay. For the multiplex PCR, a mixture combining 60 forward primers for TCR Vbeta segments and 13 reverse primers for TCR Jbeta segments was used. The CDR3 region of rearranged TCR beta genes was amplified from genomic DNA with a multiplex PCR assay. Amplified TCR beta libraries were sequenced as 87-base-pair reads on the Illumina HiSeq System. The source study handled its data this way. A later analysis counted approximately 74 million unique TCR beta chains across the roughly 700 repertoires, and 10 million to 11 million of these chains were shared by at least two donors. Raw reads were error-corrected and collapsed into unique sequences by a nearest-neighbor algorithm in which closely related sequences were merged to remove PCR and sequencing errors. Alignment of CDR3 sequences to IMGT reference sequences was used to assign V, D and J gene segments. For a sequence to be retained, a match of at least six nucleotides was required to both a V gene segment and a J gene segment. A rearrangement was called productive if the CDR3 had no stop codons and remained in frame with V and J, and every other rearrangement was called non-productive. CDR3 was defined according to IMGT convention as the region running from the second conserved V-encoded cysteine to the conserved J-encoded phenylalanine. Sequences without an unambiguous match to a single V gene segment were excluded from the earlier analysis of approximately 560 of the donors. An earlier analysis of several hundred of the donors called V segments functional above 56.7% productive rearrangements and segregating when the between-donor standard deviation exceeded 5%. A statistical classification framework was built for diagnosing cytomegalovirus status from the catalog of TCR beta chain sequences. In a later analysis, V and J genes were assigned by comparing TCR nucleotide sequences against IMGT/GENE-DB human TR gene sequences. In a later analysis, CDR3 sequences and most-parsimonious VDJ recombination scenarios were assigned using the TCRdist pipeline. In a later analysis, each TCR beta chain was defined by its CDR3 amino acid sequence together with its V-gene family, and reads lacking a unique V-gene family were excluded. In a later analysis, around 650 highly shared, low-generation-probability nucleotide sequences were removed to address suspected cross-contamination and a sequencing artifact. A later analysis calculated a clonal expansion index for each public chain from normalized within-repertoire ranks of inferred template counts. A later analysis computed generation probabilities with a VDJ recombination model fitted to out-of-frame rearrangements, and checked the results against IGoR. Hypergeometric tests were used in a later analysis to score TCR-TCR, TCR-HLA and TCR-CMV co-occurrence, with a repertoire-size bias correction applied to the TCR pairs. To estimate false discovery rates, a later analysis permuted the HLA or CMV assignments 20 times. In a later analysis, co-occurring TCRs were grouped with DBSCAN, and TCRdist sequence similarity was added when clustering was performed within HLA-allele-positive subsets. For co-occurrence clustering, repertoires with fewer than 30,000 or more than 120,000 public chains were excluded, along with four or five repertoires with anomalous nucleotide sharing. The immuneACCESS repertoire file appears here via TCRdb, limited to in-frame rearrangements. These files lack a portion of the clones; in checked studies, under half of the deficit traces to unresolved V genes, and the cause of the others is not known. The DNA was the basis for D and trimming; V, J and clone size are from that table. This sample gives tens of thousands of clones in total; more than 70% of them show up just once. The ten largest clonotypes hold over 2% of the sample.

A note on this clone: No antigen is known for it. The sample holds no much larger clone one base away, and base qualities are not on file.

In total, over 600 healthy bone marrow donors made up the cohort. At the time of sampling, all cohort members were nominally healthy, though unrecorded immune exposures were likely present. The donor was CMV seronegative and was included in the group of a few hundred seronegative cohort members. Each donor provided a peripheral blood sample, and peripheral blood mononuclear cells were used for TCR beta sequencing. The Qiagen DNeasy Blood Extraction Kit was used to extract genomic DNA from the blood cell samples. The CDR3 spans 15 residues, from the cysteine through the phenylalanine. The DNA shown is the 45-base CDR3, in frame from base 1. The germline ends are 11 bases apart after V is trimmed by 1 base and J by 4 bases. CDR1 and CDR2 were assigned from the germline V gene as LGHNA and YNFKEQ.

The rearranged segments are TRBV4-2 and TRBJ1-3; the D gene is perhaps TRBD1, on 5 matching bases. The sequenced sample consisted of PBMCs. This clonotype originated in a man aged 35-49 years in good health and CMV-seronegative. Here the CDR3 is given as CASSQGDSSGNTIYF. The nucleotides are TGTGCCAGCAGCCAAGGAGACAGTTCAGGAAACACCATATATTTT.